This TCR beta chain was sequenced in a study of T cell repertoires in MIS-A myocarditis (dated by TCRdb to between 2021 and 2024). This clone was detected a few times. Its antigen target is currently unknown. No base quality values were provided; no much bigger clone lies one nucleotide off. The QIAamp DNA FFPE kit was used to extract genomic DNA from formalin-fixed paraffin-embedded autopsy tissue. TCRbeta CDR3 regions were amplified with the immunoSEQ bias-controlled multiplex PCR and sequenced at high throughput. The authors processed their data as follows. The immunoSEQ vendor pipeline collapsed and filtered CDR3 sequences to measure the abundance and frequency of each unique TCRbeta CDR3. Using a 90% global sequence identity threshold, CD-HIT clustered dominant CDR3 amino acid sequences together with SARS-CoV-2-specific ImmuneCODE TCRbeta sequences. A clone was classed as hyperexpanded at a frequency of 0.1 to 1 and as large at a frequency of 0.01 to 0.1. The CDR3 amino acid sequences and the V and J gene assignments of the dominant clones were confirmed with MiXCR. The R stringdist package was used to compute Levenshtein distances between the patient clonotypes and the ImmuneCODE hits. TCRdb carries this immuneACCESS record with in-frame sequences only. Its versions omit some clonotypes, under half of them owing to an unresolved V gene in the studies checked, with the rest unexplained. V, J and clone size were drawn from that table, and D and trimming were deduced from the DNA. Within this sample are fewer than 11,000 clones, with 85% to 90% of them counted one time only. More than 2% of the sample comes from the top ten.

CDR1 GTSNPN and CDR2 SVGIG were looked up in the germline V gene (reference sequence). The junction shows trimming of 3 bases on V and 3 bases on J, and the gene matches do not reach 4 bases of it. Including the terminal cysteine and phenylalanine, the CDR3 comprises 13 residues. Of all the DNA, just the CDR3 is kept, 39 bases in frame from base 1. The receptor chain draws on TRBV30 and TRBJ2-7; the junction holds 8 bases that match TRBD1. Input material: thoracic lymph node tissue obtained at autopsy. This receptor was obtained from a man younger than 35 with fulminant myocarditis from multisystem inflammatory syndrome in adults (MIS-A) after COVID-19. The bases read TGTGCCTGGAGGGACAGGGACGGCTACGAGCAGTACTTC. It codes for CAWRDRDGYEQYF.